What follows are 19 T cell receptor beta chains derived from one specimen sequenced in a study of T cell repertoires and HLA-DP antigens. What these receptors recognize is not known. Profiling relied on immunoSEQ multiplex PCR, and the TCRdb table lists in-frame clones only, not all of them. The profile shows approximately 90,000 clones, around 86% of them singletons. Source material: CD4+ T cells from PBMCs. The source is a man in his forties or fifties in good health and CMV-seronegative.

The J gene is TRBJ1-6, the V gene TRBV30; 7 nucleotides align to TRBD1. CDR3 length: 13 residues. V lost 5 bases to trimming and J lost 7 bases; unmatched junction nucleotides: 5. Germline V lookup: CDR1 GTSNPN, CDR2 SVGIG (reference sequence). The CDR3 protein is CAWGGQSNSPLHF. The CDR3 nucleotides read TGTGCCTGGGGGGGACAGTCAAATTCACCCCTCCACTTT. Based on the CDR3 plus reference TRBV30 and TRBJ1-6, the full variable domain is SQTIHQWPATLVQPVGSPLSLECTVEGTSNPNLYWYRQAAGRGLQLLFYSVGIGQISSEVPQNLSASRPQDRQFILSSKKLLLSDSGFYLCAWGGQSNSPLHFGNGTRLTVT.

This clone occurred a few times. The rearrangement joins TRBV2 to TRBJ1-2, with D perhaps matching TRBD1 (5 bases). This CDR3 spans 13 amino acids. In germline, CDR1 is SNHLY, CDR2 FYNNEI. V lost 6 bases to trimming and J lost 4 bases, with 12 bases between them. CDR3 DNA: TGTGCCAGCAGAGGGGACTCGGGCTATGGCTACACCTTC. Its protein is CASRGDSGYGYTF.

V and J are TRBV5-1 and TRBJ1-3; D possibly corresponds to TRBD1 (5 bases). Germline lookup yields CDR1 SGHRS and CDR2 YFSETQ. The CDR3 extends over 16 amino acids. V gave up 0 bases and J gave up 3 bases, with 13 bases separating them. This CDR3 reads CASSLDAGASGNTIYF. Here the CDR3 DNA reads TGCGCCAGCAGCTTGGATGCTGGGGCAAGTGGAAACACCATATATTTT.

The chain joins TRBV7-2 to TRBJ2-7; D could derive from TRBD1 or TRBD2 (5 bases each). This CDR3 region has 16 residues. Trimming shortened V by 1 base and J by 2 bases, and 15 bases separated the two germline ends. Germline values: CDR1 SGHTA, CDR2 FQGNSA. CDR3: CASSLVVWGFPYEQYF. Written as DNA, the CDR3 is TGTGCCAGCAGCTTAGTCGTTTGGGGGTTCCCCTACGAGCAGTACTTC.

The rearrangement uses TRBV30 and TRBJ1-2; D is unresolved. Germline V gene sequence: CDR1 GTSNPN, CDR2 SVGIG (reference sequence). V was clipped by 8 bases and J by 4 bases, with 14 bases between them. This CDR3 is 12 amino acids long. The CDR3 nucleotides are TGTGCCACCCCCGGAGCAGGCTATGGCTACACCTTC. Protein sequence: CATPGAGYGYTF.

The chain recombines TRBV4-3 with TRBJ2-7; D possibly corresponds to TRBD1 (6 bases). The germline CDR1 and CDR2 sequences are LGHNA and YSLEER. Trimming took off 4 bases at V and 7 bases at J, with 23 bases between the two ends. The CDR3 length is 16 residues. The CDR3 DNA follows: TGCGCCAGCAGCCGAGTGACAGGAAGGGGCACGGGGGAGCAGTACTTC. Residues: CASSRVTGRGTGEQYF.

The chain employs TRBV5-1 and TRBJ2-5, with D possibly matching TRBD2 (6 bases). V lost 0 bases to trimming and J lost 5 bases, with 14 bases between them. Germline values: CDR1 SGHRS, CDR2 YFSETQ. The CDR3 has 15 amino acids. CDR3 loop: CASSLAVLAGETQYF. In DNA, the CDR3 is TGCGCCAGCAGCTTGGCCGTACTAGCCGGCGAGACCCAGTACTTC.

V and J are TRBV28 and TRBJ2-7; 10 bases are shared with TRBD1. The CDR3 is made up of 14 amino acids. The germline V gene has CDR1 MDHEN and CDR2 SYDVKM. V shed 8 bases and J 2 bases; nucleotides not matched to a gene: 6. The CDR3 DNA follows: TGTGCCAGCGGGGCCGGGACAGGGGCCTACGAGCAGTACTTC. Amino acids: CASGAGTGAYEQYF.

V is TRBV19 and J is TRBJ2-3; possibly TRBD1 for D (5 bases). This CDR3 has 15 amino acids. The V gene's germline CDR1 is LNHDA and CDR2 SQIVND (reference sequence). Trimming stripped 9 bases from V and 1 base from J, with 17 bases between. The CDR3 bases are TGTGCCAGCTCCATCGAAGGGGTAGGCACAGATACGCAGTATTTT. Encoded protein: CASSIEGVGTDTQYF.

This chain uses TRBV7-8 with TRBJ2-3, with 7 bases fitting TRBD2. This CDR3 is 15 amino acids long. Germline trimming cut 5 bases from V and 6 bases from J; bases unmatched to any gene: 11. Germline V gives CDR1 SGHVS, CDR2 FQNEAQ. CDR3 residues: CASSKRGVELDTQYF. In nucleotides, the CDR3 is TGTGCCAGCAGCAAACGGGGGGTGGAGCTCGATACGCAGTATTTT.

This chain uses TRBV10-1 with TRBJ1-2, with a tentative D call TRBD1 (6 bases). V gave up 4 bases and J gave up 4 bases, with 19 bases separating them. The CDR3 is 16 amino acids. Germline-derived CDR1 and CDR2 are WNHNN and SYGVQD (reference sequence). The CDR3 DNA reads as TGCGCCAGCAGTGCGTCCGGGACACCTCTTTCCTATGGCTACACCTTC. This codes for CASSASGTPLSYGYTF.

This clone was detected only once. V is TRBV5-1 and J is TRBJ1-4; possible D gene TRBD1, 5 bases. Germline assignment: CDR1 SGHRS and CDR2 YFSETQ. Trimming stripped 5 bases from V and 0 bases from J, with 14 bases between. The CDR3 runs 16 residues. This CDR3 reads CASSFGLQATNEKLFF. In DNA form, the CDR3 reads TGCGCCAGCAGTTTCGGGTTACAGGCAACTAATGAAAAACTGTTTTTT.

This rearrangement joins TRBV11-2 to TRBJ1-6; 9 positions agree with TRBD1. The CDR3 totals 15 residues. CDR1 SGHAT and CDR2 FQNNGV come from the germline V gene. Unmatched junction bases numbered 6, after V lost 5 bases and J lost 7 bases. This CDR3 is CASSPLGTGNSPLHF. CDR3 sequence (DNA): TGTGCCAGCAGCCCCTTGGGGACAGGGAATTCACCCCTCCACTTT.

The chain joins TRBV29-1 to TRBJ1-1, with D possibly matching TRBD1 (5 bases). The germline gives CDR1 SQVTM, CDR2 ANQGSEA. The CDR3 runs to 12 residues. Deletions cut 2 bases from V and 3 bases from J, with 7 bases between. The CDR3 protein is CSVEQGYTEAFF. The CDR3 DNA reads TGCAGCGTTGAACAGGGCTACACTGAAGCTTTCTTT.

The chain is built from TRBV5-1 and TRBJ2-2; tentatively, D is TRBD2 (5 bases). The CDR3 spans 14 residues. CDR1 SGHRS and CDR2 YFSETQ come from the germline V gene. Deletions cut 6 bases from V and 4 bases from J, with 13 bases between. The DNA of the CDR3 is TGCGCCAGCACAGCCGGGGTAGTCACCGGGGAGCTGTTTTTT. Its protein product is CASTAGVVTGELFF.

This clone was counted once. The V call is TRBV4-3, the J call TRBJ2-5, with D perhaps matching TRBD1 or TRBD2 (6 bases each). The CDR3 is 16 residues long. CDR1 and CDR2 (germline): LGHNA, YSLEER. Trimming took off 0 bases at V and 5 bases at J, with 16 bases between the two ends. CDR3 amino acids: CASSQDFSGARETQYF. The CDR3 bases are TGCGCCAGCAGCCAAGATTTTTCGGGGGCCAGGGAGACCCAGTACTTC.

V is TRBV2 and J is TRBJ1-2; D is ambiguous. The CDR3 is made up of 10 amino acids. The germline V gene encodes CDR1 SNHLY and CDR2 FYNNEI. The V and J ends lost 8 bases and 3 bases respectively, with 4 bases between them. The CDR3 loop is CASADYGYTF. In DNA form, the CDR3 reads TGTGCCAGCGCGGACTATGGCTACACCTTC. Full variable domain (outside the CDR3, taken from reference TRBV2 and TRBJ1-2): EPEVTQTPSHQVTQMGQEVILRCVPISNHLYFYWYRQILGQKVEFLVSFYNNEISEKSEIFDDQFSVERPDGSNFTLKIRSTKLEDSAMYFCASADYGYTFGSGTRLTVV.

This chain uses TRBV28 with TRBJ2-7; D is unresolved. V gave up 6 bases and J gave up 3 bases, with 18 bases separating them. CDR3 length equals 15 residues. The V gene's germline CDR1 is MDHEN and CDR2 SYDVKM. The CDR3 region is CASSYQIGSGYEQYF. The CDR3 nucleotides are TGTGCCAGCAGCTATCAAATTGGATCAGGCTACGAGCAGTACTTC.

This clone was counted only a few times. The V call is TRBV5-1, the J call TRBJ2-1; 7 bases match TRBD2. V shed 0 bases, J shed 6 bases, and the junction held 9 bases outside the gene matches. The germline gives CDR1 SGHRS, CDR2 YFSETQ. There are 16 residues in the CDR3. The DNA of the CDR3 is TGCGCCAGCAGCTTGGGGGGCGGGAGTTTTGTCAATGAGCAGTTCTTC. It translates to CASSLGGGSFVNEQFF.